What follows are 25 T cell receptor beta chains derived from one specimen sequenced in a study of cytomegalovirus exposure and HLA in healthy donors. Measured with immunoSEQ multiplex PCR; TCRdb has only the in-frame clones, and not every one. The table shows about 140,000 clones, with around four fifths occurring only once. Sequencing was performed on PBMCs. The receptors were gathered from a woman between 25 and 40 years old in good health and CMV-seronegative.

The table lists this clone with a few counts. This chain uses TRBV19 with TRBJ2-7; 7 positions match TRBD1. The V and J ends lost 4 bases and 5 bases, in that order; junction bases with no gene match: 5. The germline gives CDR1 LNHDA, CDR2 SQIVND (reference sequence). CDR3 length equals 13 residues. The CDR3 loop reads CASSTTGWHEQYF. The CDR3 nucleotides are TGTGCCAGTAGTACGACAGGGTGGCACGAGCAGTACTTC. Based on the CDR3 plus reference TRBV19 and TRBJ2-7, the full variable domain is DGGITQSPKYLFRKEGQNVTLSCEQNLNHDAMYWYRQDPGQGLRLIYYSQIVNDFQKGDIAEGYSVSREKKESFPLTVTSAQKNPTAFYLCASSTTGWHEQYFGPGTRLTVT.

The rearrangement links TRBV15 to TRBJ2-5, with D uncertain. The CDR3 loop spans 13 amino acids. Germline values: CDR1 LNHNV, CDR2 YYDKDF (reference sequence). V was cut by 0 bases and J by 5 bases, with 7 bases left in between. The CDR3 reads CATSRDPLETQYF. CDR3 coding DNA: TGTGCCACCAGCAGAGATCCCTTGGAGACCCAGTACTTC.

The chain is built from TRBV19 and TRBJ1-6, with 7 positions matching TRBD1. CDR1 and CDR2 (germline): LNHDA, SQIVND (reference sequence). The CDR3 runs 16 residues. V shed 6 bases, J shed 10 bases, and the junction held 15 bases outside the gene matches. CDR3 sequence reads: CASRPADRARWSPLHF. CDR3 DNA sequence: TGTGCCAGTAGGCCAGCAGACAGGGCACGTTGGTCACCCCTCCACTTT.

The chain links TRBV11-3 to TRBJ2-2; 10 bases agree with TRBD1. CDR1 is SGHNT and CDR2 is YENEEA in the germline V gene. CDR3 length equals 15 residues. V lost 4 bases, J lost 5 bases, and 4 bases stayed unmatched. CDR3 DNA: TGTGCCAGCAGCTCTAGGACAGGGGGTACCGGGGAGCTGTTTTTT. This encodes CASSSRTGGTGELFF.

This clone has only a few counts. V is TRBV7-8 and J is TRBJ1-5; D perhaps matches TRBD1 (6 bases). CDR1 and CDR2 from the germline V gene are SGHVS and FQNEAQ. This CDR3 is 15 amino acids long. Deletions cut 0 bases from V and 0 bases from J, with 6 bases between. The CDR3 region is CASSLADSSNQPQHF. The CDR3 region has the DNA TGTGCCAGCAGCTTAGCGGACAGTAGCAATCAGCCCCAGCATTTT.

The chain has TRBV7-3 and TRBJ2-3, with a tentative D call TRBD2 (6 bases). CDR3 size: 14 residues. Germline V gene lookup returns CDR1 SGHTA and CDR2 FQGTGA. The V end was cut by 5 bases, the J end by 6 bases, with 15 bases between. The CDR3 reads CASSPKRLDDTQYF. DNA of the CDR3: TGTGCCAGCAGCCCCAAGAGACTAGACGATACGCAGTATTTT.

This clone is a singleton in its sample. The rearrangement joins TRBV6-1 to TRBJ2-7, with 8 bases aligning to TRBD2. The CDR3 sequence is 14 residues long. The germline CDR1 and CDR2 sequences are MNHNS and SASEGT. The V segment lost 1 base and the J segment 6 bases; nucleotides outside the gene matches: 5. CDR3 in amino acids: CASSEGGTRLEQYF. For the CDR3, the DNA is TGTGCCAGCAGTGAAGGAGGGACTAGACTCGAGCAGTACTTC.

The rearrangement joins TRBV2 to TRBJ1-4; tentatively, D is TRBD1 (6 bases). Germline CDR1 reads SNHLY; CDR2 reads FYNNEI. The CDR3 is 16 residues long. V lost 3 bases to trimming and J lost 8 bases, with 19 bases between them. The CDR3 spells CASSERLAGVREKLFF. For the CDR3, the DNA is TGTGCCAGCAGTGAGAGACTCGCAGGGGTCAGAGAAAAACTGTTTTTT.

This chain links TRBV2 with TRBJ2-7; TRBD1 might be the D (6 bases). This CDR3 has 16 residues. The germline V and J ends were trimmed by 7 bases and 4 bases, with 23 bases remaining between them. The germline V gene has CDR1 SNHLY and CDR2 FYNNEI. CDR3 nucleotide sequence: TGTGCCAGCACTTTCACAGGGTCAGACGGGGCATACGAGCAGTACTTC. Amino acids: CASTFTGSDGAYEQYF.

The chain employs TRBV25-1 and TRBJ1-1; 8 nucleotides line up with TRBD1. The CDR3 has 13 residues. V trimming: 9 bases; J trimming: 0 bases; junction bases outside the gene matches: 3. Germline lookup yields CDR1 MGHDK and CDR2 SYGVNS. The CDR3: CASSQGVNTEAFF. CDR3 coding DNA: TGTGCCAGTTCACAGGGGGTGAACACTGAAGCTTTCTTT. Combining the CDR3 with reference TRBV25-1 and TRBJ1-1 gives the whole variable domain EADIYQTPRYLVIGTGKKITLECSQTMGHDKMYWYQQDPGMELHLIHYSYGVNSTEKGDLSSESTVSRIRTEHFPLTLESARPSHTSQYLCASSQGVNTEAFFGQGTRLTVV.

CDR3 sequence (DNA): TGTGCCAGCAGCTTAGTGAGGCGGGGGCCACGGGGCGAGCAGTACTTC. It translates to CASSLVRRGPRGEQYF. The chain recombines TRBV11-2 with TRBJ2-7, with a weak D call TRBD2 (7 bases). The CDR3 has 16 residues. Germline lookup yields CDR1 SGHAT and CDR2 FQNNGV. Trimming took 1 base from V and 6 from J, leaving 19 bases between them.

The chain is built from TRBV5-1 and TRBJ2-5, with 9 bases fitting TRBD1. Germline lookup yields CDR1 SGHRS and CDR2 YFSETQ. V shed 4 bases, J shed 2 bases, and the junction held 9 bases outside the gene matches. CDR3 length: 16 residues. CDR3 in DNA: TGCGCCAGCAGCCCAGGGACAGGGAAGGGGCAAGAGACCCAGTACTTC. Protein sequence: CASSPGTGKGQETQYF.

The gene calls are TRBV28 and TRBJ1-3, with 8 nucleotides matching TRBD1. Germline-derived CDR1 and CDR2 are MDHEN and SYDVKM. The CDR3 has 16 residues. Germline trimming cut 9 bases from V and 6 bases from J; bases unmatched to any gene: 16. Written as DNA, the CDR3 is TGTGCCAGTATAAACAGCCGACAGGGGCCCGAAAACACCATATATTTT. As protein: CASINSRQGPENTIYF.

V gene TRBV7-9 combines with J gene TRBJ1-2, with D tentatively TRBD1 (6 bases). This CDR3 region has 12 residues. V lost 7 bases to trimming and J lost 4 bases, with 10 bases between them. From germline, CDR1 is SEHNR and CDR2 FQNEAQ (reference sequence). The CDR3 loop is CASNQGSYGYTF. CDR3 sequence (DNA): TGTGCCAGCAACCAGGGGAGCTATGGCTACACCTTC.

V gene TRBV29-1 combines with J gene TRBJ1-6; 7 bases fit TRBD1. V lost 6 bases, J lost 6 bases, and 5 bases stayed unmatched. Germline V gives CDR1 SQVTM, CDR2 ANQGSEA. The CDR3 sequence is 13 residues long. The CDR3 DNA sequence: TGCAGCGTAACTACAGGGGCTAATTCACCCCTCCACTTT. This translates into CSVTTGANSPLHF.

This rearrangement joins TRBV19 to TRBJ2-1; maybe TRBD1 (6 bases). Per germline, CDR1 LNHDA and CDR2 SQIVND (reference sequence). Trimming removed 4 bases at V and 6 bases at J, with 16 bases between. CDR3 length equals 15 residues. The CDR3 region has the DNA TGTGCCAGTAGTAGGTCGGCAGGGGCTAGCAATGAGCAGTTCTTC. This codes for CASSRSAGASNEQFF.

The V gene is TRBV7-3, the J gene TRBJ2-1; TRBD1 agrees at 8 bases. The length of the CDR3 is 14 residues. With 5 bases clipped from V and 8 bases from J, the junction kept 8 bases outside the gene matches. CDR1 is SGHTA, CDR2 FQGTGA, per germline. The chain's CDR3 is CASSNTGGGDEQFF. CDR3 nucleotides: TGTGCCAGCAGCAATACAGGGGGAGGCGATGAGCAGTTCTTC.

The V call is TRBV27, the J call TRBJ1-1, with D tentatively TRBD1 (6 bases). Between the trimmed V and J ends, which lost 5 bases and 0 bases, there was a span of 19 bases. The CDR3 covers 17 residues. Germline V gene data show CDR1 as MNHEY and CDR2 as SMNVEV (reference sequence). This CDR3 reads CASSAITGLGMNTEAFF. CDR3 nucleotide sequence: TGTGCCAGCAGTGCCATCACAGGGCTGGGGATGAACACTGAAGCTTTCTTT.

The chain has TRBV27 and TRBJ1-2, with D hard to call. Germline V gives CDR1 MNHEY, CDR2 SMNVEV (reference sequence). CDR3 length equals 18 residues. V gave up 0 bases and J gave up 7 bases, with 24 bases separating them. The CDR3 spells CASSLSRSWAGFPGGYTF. In DNA form, the CDR3 reads TGTGCCAGCAGTTTATCCCGCTCCTGGGCGGGGTTCCCAGGTGGCTACACCTTC.

The rearrangement links TRBV19 to TRBJ2-7, with TRBD1 matching over 10 bases. The ends lost 10 bases at V and 1 base at J; junction bases unmatched: 4. Germline CDR1 is LNHDA and CDR2 is SQIVND (reference sequence). The CDR3 loop spans 13 amino acids. The CDR3 protein is CATGTGASYEQYF. CDR3 nucleotides: TGTGCCACCGGGACAGGGGCGTCCTACGAGCAGTACTTC.

The chain couples TRBV5-1 to TRBJ1-1; 8 nucleotides line up with TRBD1. Germline lookup yields CDR1 SGHRS and CDR2 YFSETQ. J gave up 4 bases and V 1 base, and 3 bases lay outside the gene matches. The CDR3 loop spans 14 amino acids. CDR3 nucleotides: TGCGCCAGCAGCTTGACAGGGGGTAGCACTGAAGCTTTCTTT. Its protein product is CASSLTGGSTEAFF.

The J gene is TRBJ1-5, the V gene TRBV28, with no clear D. Trimming took off 7 bases at V and 9 bases at J, with 13 bases between the two ends. This CDR3 is built from 12 residues. Germline CDR1 reads MDHEN; CDR2 reads SYDVKM. CDR3 sequence: CASTPGSGPQHF. CDR3 bases: TGTGCCAGCACCCCGGGGAGCGGGCCCCAGCATTTT.

The CDR3 DNA reads TGCGCCAGCAGCTTTGGGACAGCCTACGAGCAGTACTTC. Translation: CASSFGTAYEQYF. V usage is TRBV5-1 and J usage is TRBJ2-7; 7 bases are shared with TRBD1. Germline-derived CDR1 and CDR2 are SGHRS and YFSETQ. V gave up 2 bases and J gave up 2 bases; unmatched junction bases: 1. The CDR3 has 13 amino acids.

The rearrangement links TRBV6-5 to TRBJ2-5; weak D call: TRBD2 (6 bases). The ends were cut back, 9 bases at V and 7 bases at J, with 15 bases in the middle. The CDR3 is made up of 12 amino acids. The germline gives CDR1 MNHEY, CDR2 SVGAGI. The CDR3 nucleotides read TGTGCCAGTCGGGGGTCCCGTGGGACCCAGTACTTC. The encoded protein is CASRGSRGTQYF.

The CDR3 region is CASSSYKGDGYTF. The CDR3 DNA reads as TGTGCCAGCAGCTCCTACAAGGGGGATGGCTACACCTTC. V is TRBV5-4 and J is TRBJ1-2; a weak D match, TRBD1 (6 bases). The CDR3 loop spans 13 amino acids. V lost 3 bases and J 6 bases, leaving 12 bases between the germline ends. Germline CDR1 SGHNT, CDR2 YYREEE (reference sequence).